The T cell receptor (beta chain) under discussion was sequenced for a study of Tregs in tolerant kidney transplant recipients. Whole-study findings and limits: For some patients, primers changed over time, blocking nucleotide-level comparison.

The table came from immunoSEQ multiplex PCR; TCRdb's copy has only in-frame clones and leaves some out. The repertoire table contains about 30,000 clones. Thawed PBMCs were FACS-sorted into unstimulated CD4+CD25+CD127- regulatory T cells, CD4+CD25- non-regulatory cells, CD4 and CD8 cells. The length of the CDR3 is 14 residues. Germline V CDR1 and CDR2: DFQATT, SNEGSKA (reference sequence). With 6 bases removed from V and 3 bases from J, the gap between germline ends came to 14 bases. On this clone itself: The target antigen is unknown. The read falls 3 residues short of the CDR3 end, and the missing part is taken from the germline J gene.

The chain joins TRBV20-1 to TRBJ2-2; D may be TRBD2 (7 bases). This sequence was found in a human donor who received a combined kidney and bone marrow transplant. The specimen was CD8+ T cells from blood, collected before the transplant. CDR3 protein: CSAPLGGHTGELFF. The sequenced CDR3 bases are TGCAGTGCCCCTCTCGGGGGGCACACCGGGGAG.